This T cell receptor beta chain emerged from a study of blood T cell repertoires in COVID-19. Study information: Spain, Italy and the United States supplied samples that represented acute and convalescent COVID-19. Sources were T cells, B-cell-depleted T cells, or PBMCs; the material itself was cDNA or gDNA.

Per the original data handling: Amplification with reference gene primers provided the estimates of nucleated cell counts. Assay: immunoSEQ multiplex PCR; the TCRdb copy retains only in-frame clones and omits some. V and J calls and clone size are those listed in that table; D and trimming were worked out from the DNA. The data show about 190,000 clones, approximately 84% seen once. The trim removed 2 bases at V and 3 bases at J, leaving 10 bases unmatched. Looked up from germline, CDR1 is KGHSH and CDR2 is LQKENI. This CDR3 has 18 amino acids. The receptor was derived from a woman in her seventies with active or convalescent COVID-19. The chain has TRBV18 and TRBJ2-2; TRBD1 aligns across 9 bases. Sample: peripheral blood. This chain's CDR3 is CASSPTGQGMMDTGELFF. Here the CDR3 DNA reads TGTGCCAGCTCACCAACGGGACAGGGTATGATGGACACCGGGGAGCTGTTTTTT.